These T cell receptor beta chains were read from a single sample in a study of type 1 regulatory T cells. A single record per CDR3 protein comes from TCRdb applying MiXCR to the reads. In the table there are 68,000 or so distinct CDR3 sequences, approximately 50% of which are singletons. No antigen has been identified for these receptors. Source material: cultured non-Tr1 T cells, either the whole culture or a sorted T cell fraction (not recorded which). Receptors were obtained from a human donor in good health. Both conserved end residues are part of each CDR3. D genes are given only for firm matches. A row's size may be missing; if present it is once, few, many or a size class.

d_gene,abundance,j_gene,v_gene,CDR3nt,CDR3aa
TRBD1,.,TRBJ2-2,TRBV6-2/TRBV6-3,TGTGCCAGCACCACAACCCGGGACAGAAACACCGGGGAGCTGTTTTTT,CASTTTRDRNTGELFF
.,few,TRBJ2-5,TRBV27,TGTGCCAGCGGCCACGGAGTTCAAGAGACCCAGTACTTC,CASGHGVQETQYF
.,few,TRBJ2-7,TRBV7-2,TGTGCCAGCAGCTTACCGGGAACCTACGAGCAGTACTTC,CASSLPGTYEQYF
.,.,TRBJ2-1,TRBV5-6,TGTGCCAGCAGCTTGAGAGGCGGTGTCCACTCCTACAATGAGCAGTTCTTC,CASSLRGGVHSYNEQFF
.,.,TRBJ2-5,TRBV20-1,TGCAGTGCTAGCTCTGGTCGACGGAAACAAGAGACCCAGTACTTC,CSASSGRRKQETQYF
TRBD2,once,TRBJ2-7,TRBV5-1,TGCGCCAGCAGCCCGGAACCGGGACTAGGAAGCTACGAGCAGTACTTC,CASSPEPGLGSYEQYF
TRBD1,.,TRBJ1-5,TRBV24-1,TGTGCCACCAGTGATAGACAGGGCACCAGACCCCAGCATTTT,CATSDRQGTRPQHF
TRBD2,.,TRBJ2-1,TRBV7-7,TGTGCTAGCAGCGCTGGGGTAGCGGGGTCTCTGTTCTTC,CASSAGVAGSLFF
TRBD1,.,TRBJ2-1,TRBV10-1,TGCGCCAGCAGTGAGGGGTGGGGGACAGTCTACAATGAGCAGTTCTTC,CASSEGWGTVYNEQFF
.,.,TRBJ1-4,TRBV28,TGTGCCAGCAGTGACCGAACAGGGCGAACTAATGAAAAACTGTTTTTT,CASSDRTGRTNEKLFF
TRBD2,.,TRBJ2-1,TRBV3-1,TGTGCCAGCAGCCCAACCCGTCGAGCGGGGAAATACAATGAGCAGTTCTTC,CASSPTRRAGKYNEQFF
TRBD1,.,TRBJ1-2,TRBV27,TGTGCCAGCAGTCCAAGACAGGGACGATACTATGGCTACACCTTC,CASSPRQGRYYGYTF
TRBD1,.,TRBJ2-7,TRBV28,TGTGCCAGCAGTTCGGGACAGGTCTTCGCCGAGCAGTACTTC,CASSSGQVFAEQYF
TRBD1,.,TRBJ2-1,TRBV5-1,TGCGCCAGCAGCTCACCGGGACAGGGGGCAAATGAGCAGTTCTTC,CASSSPGQGANEQFF
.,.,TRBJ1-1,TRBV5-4,TGTGCCAGCAGCTTGGCACAGGGAGTAAGGAACACTGAAGCTTTCTTT,CASSLAQGVRNTEAFF
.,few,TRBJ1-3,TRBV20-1,TGCAGTGCCACTACAGGGACCTCTGGAAACACCATATATTTT,CSATTGTSGNTIYF
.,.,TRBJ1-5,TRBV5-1,TGCGCCAGCAGCTTGGGGGATGTTGATCAGCCCCAGCATTTT,CASSLGDVDQPQHF
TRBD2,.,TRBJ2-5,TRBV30,TGTGCCTGGAGTGGCCGGCGGGGGTACCAAGAGACCCAGTACTTC,CAWSGRRGYQETQYF
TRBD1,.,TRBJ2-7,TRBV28,TGTGCCAGCAGTCAAGTTGGGACAGGCTCCTACGAGCAGTACTTC,CASSQVGTGSYEQYF
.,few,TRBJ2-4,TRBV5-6,TGTGCCAGCAGCTCGGATGGGGCAGGGGCGCTTGCAGCCAAAAACATTCAGTACTTC,CASSSDGAGALAAKNIQYF
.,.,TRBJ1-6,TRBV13,TGTGCCAGCAGCTTCAATCGGCTTGGGAGTTCACCCCTCCACTTT,CASSFNRLGSSPLHF
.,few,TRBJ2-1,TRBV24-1,TGTGCCACCAGTGATTCCGGGACAAACGATGAGCAGTTCTTC,CATSDSGTNDEQFF